This T cell receptor beta chain comes out of a study of CD8+ T cells in alopecia areata. Study-wide background: Treated patients were given oral tofacitinib, which was dosed at 5 to 10 mg twice daily. Study-wide findings and caveats: Scalp lesions, especially in alopecia totalis/universalis, had higher clonality than normal scalp.

Regarding this clone: What it recognizes is unknown.

The treatment here: oral pan-JAK inhibitor, 5-10 mg twice daily. Collected material from alopecia areata patients comprised lesional scalp punch biopsies and peripheral blood. Extraction and reverse transcription of RNA yielded cDNA as the sequencing template. Measured with immunoSEQ multiplex PCR; TCRdb has only the in-frame clones, and not every one. The sample consists of fewer than 250,000 clones, 60% of them appearing once. The CDR3 has 14 amino acids. Germline CDR1 and CDR2: LNHNV and YYDKDF (reference sequence). The V and J ends lost 5 bases and 2 bases respectively, with 13 bases between them.

This rearrangement joins TRBV15 to TRBJ2-7; possible D gene TRBD1, 6 bases. This clonotype originated in a human donor with alopecia areata. This sample comprised CD4+ T cells sorted from blood, obtained at week 24, from a patient treated with tofacitinib. The CDR3 nucleotides read TGTGCCACCAGCGGGGGCCCCCAGCCCTACGAGCAGTACTTC. Residues: CATSGGPQPYEQYF.